A single sample is the source of the 31 T cell receptor beta chains below, sequenced in a study of control samples from healthy donors and cancer patients. Sequenced by immunoSEQ multiplex PCR; TCRdb stores in-frame clones only, minus some. The sample shows about 120,000 clones, 75% to 90% of them seen only once. The sequenced material came from PBMCs. These receptor sequences come from a woman aged 45-65 years with colorectal cancer.

The rearrangement links TRBV12-3 or TRBV12-4 to TRBJ1-1; D may be TRBD1 (6 bases). Trimming took 6 bases from V and 4 from J, leaving 12 bases between them. This CDR3 is built from 13 residues. CDR3 nucleotides: TGTGCCAGCAGCCCAACAGGGTTCACTGAAGCTTTCTTT. Translation: CASSPTGFTEAFF.

This clone turned up a few times. V and J are TRBV28 and TRBJ1-5, with TRBD1 identical over 11 bases. V shed 6 bases and J 7 bases; nucleotides not matched to a gene: 11. This CDR3 has 16 residues. From germline, CDR1 is MDHEN and CDR2 SYDVKM. The CDR3 here is CASSYSGQGAGQPQHF. As DNA, the CDR3 is TGTGCCAGCAGCTATTCCGGACAGGGGGCAGGCCAGCCCCAGCATTTT.

The chain combines TRBV30 with TRBJ1-6, with D perhaps matching TRBD1 (6 bases). The CDR3 is 17 residues long. Germline V lookup: CDR1 GTSNPN, CDR2 SVGIG (reference sequence). V lost 0 bases to trimming and J lost 5 bases, with 17 bases between them. CDR3 loop: CAWSVRLGGLDNSPLHF. CDR3 bases: TGTGCCTGGAGTGTACGATTAGGGGGACTGGATAATTCACCCCTCCACTTT.

This chain links TRBV24-1 with TRBJ2-2; 10 bases align to TRBD1. CDR1 and CDR2 (germline): KGHDR, SFDVKD. This CDR3 is built from 12 residues. The V and J ends lost 7 bases and 10 bases, in that order; junction bases with no gene match: 2. This CDR3 reads CATSDRGLELFF. The CDR3 coding sequence is TGTGCCACCAGCGACAGGGGGCTGGAGCTGTTTTTT.

The rearrangement links TRBV2 to TRBJ1-6; D gene unclear. Germline V gives CDR1 SNHLY, CDR2 FYNNEI. CDR3 size: 15 residues. Deletions cut 7 bases from V and 3 bases from J, with 13 bases between. The CDR3 protein is CASNMRTDYNSPLHF. CDR3 nucleotide sequence: TGTGCCAGCAACATGAGGACGGACTATAATTCACCCCTCCACTTT.

This chain uses TRBV23-1 with TRBJ1-2, with D possibly TRBD1 on 6 matching bases. TRBV23-1 is annotated as an ORF whose role is uncertain. This CDR3 has 19 residues. V was cut by 3 bases and J by 2 bases, with 25 bases left in between. The CDR3 region is CASSHRSVKDSPLNYGYTF. The CDR3 bases are TGCGCCAGCAGTCATCGCTCCGTAAAGGACAGCCCTTTGAACTATGGCTACACCTTC.

V gene TRBV28 combines with J gene TRBJ2-2; D is undetermined. Trimming left V 5 bases short and J 2 bases short, with 12 bases between. Germline lookup yields CDR1 MDHEN and CDR2 SYDVKM. The CDR3 runs 15 residues. The CDR3 DNA sequence: TGTGCCAGCAGTCCCTCTGGGCTCAACACCGGGGAGCTGTTTTTT. It yields the protein CASSPSGLNTGELFF.

The chain is built from TRBV5-1 and TRBJ1-1; weak D call: TRBD1 (6 bases). V was clipped by 4 bases and J by 1 base, with 14 bases between them. The CDR3 spans 15 residues. Germline V gives CDR1 SGHRS, CDR2 YFSETQ. CDR3 coding DNA: TGCGCCAGCAGCCCGGACAGCTATTCGAACACTGAAGCTTTCTTT. Residues: CASSPDSYSNTEAFF.

The chain is built from TRBV7-9 and TRBJ2-7; D ambiguous. This CDR3 is 13 amino acids long. Germline CDR1 reads SEHNR; CDR2 reads FQNEAQ (reference sequence). V shed 5 bases and J shed 2 bases, with 10 bases lying between them. Written as DNA, the CDR3 is TGTGCCAGCAGCCCCTGGACCGCCTACGAGCAGTACTTC. Translated, it gives CASSPWTAYEQYF.

The rearrangement links TRBV7-9 to TRBJ1-2; weak D call: TRBD1 (5 bases). Trimming took off 5 bases at V and 7 bases at J, with 17 bases between the two ends. The CDR3 sequence is 14 residues long. Germline V lookup: CDR1 SEHNR, CDR2 FQNEAQ (reference sequence). The CDR3 DNA sequence: TGTGCCAGCAGCAATACGACAGCCCTGGGTGGCTACACCTTC. Protein product: CASSNTTALGGYTF. The full variable domain, its missing parts supplied by reference TRBV7-9 and TRBJ1-2, is DTGVSQNPRHKITKRGQNVTFRCDPISEHNRLYWYRQTLGQGPEFLTYFQNEAQLEKSRLLSDRFSAERPKGSFSTLEIQRTEQGDSAMYLCASSNTTALGGYTFGSGTRLTVV.

The V and J genes are TRBV6-9 and TRBJ2-7; no reliable D call. Looked up from germline, CDR1 is MNHGY and CDR2 is SVAAGI. The germline V and J ends were trimmed by 6 bases and 1 base, with 7 bases remaining between them. This CDR3 has 12 residues. CDR3: CASRDGSYEQYF. DNA for the CDR3: TGTGCCAGCAGGGACGGATCCTACGAGCAGTACTTC.

The rearrangement joins TRBV2 to TRBJ1-2; D is perhaps TRBD1 (5 bases). The ends were cut back, 5 bases at V and 7 bases at J, with 23 bases in the middle. The length of the CDR3 is 16 residues. Germline values: CDR1 SNHLY, CDR2 FYNNEI. This CDR3 is CASSPGRSARRAGYTF. The CDR3 bases are TGTGCCAGCAGTCCGGGGCGCTCGGCCCGACGAGCTGGCTACACCTTC.

The chain joins TRBV29-1 to TRBJ2-2; possibly TRBD1 or TRBD2 for D (6 bases each). Germline CDR1 reads SQVTM; CDR2 reads ANQGSEA. This CDR3 has 20 amino acids. V lost 3 bases and J 7 bases, leaving 33 bases between the germline ends. CDR3 bases: TGCAGCGTTGAGAGGCCCCCGGTAGGGGGGCGTTTGGGGTTTAACGGGGAGCTGTTTTTT. Residues: CSVERPPVGGRLGFNGELFF.

This rearrangement joins TRBV5-6 to TRBJ1-5; weak D call: TRBD1 (5 bases). Germline loops: CDR1 SGHDT, CDR2 YYEEEE. The CDR3 is 16 residues long. Trimming pared 3 bases from V and 1 base from J, leaving 14 bases between. The CDR3: CASSSSGICSNQPQHF. The CDR3 coding sequence is TGTGCCAGCAGCTCCTCAGGGATCTGCAGCAATCAGCCCCAGCATTTT.

The chain uses TRBV28 and TRBJ1-2, with D tentatively TRBD1 (5 bases). In germline, CDR1 is MDHEN, CDR2 SYDVKM. V was shortened by 5 bases and J by 3 bases, with 10 bases between the two germline ends. The CDR3 has 13 residues. The CDR3 loop reads CASSTLTDYGYTF. Written as DNA, the CDR3 is TGTGCCAGCAGTACCCTGACAGACTATGGCTACACCTTC.

The chain carries TRBV3-1 (or the pseudogene TRBV3-2) and TRBJ2-3; D gene unclear. Trimming cost V 0 bases and J 0 bases, with 10 bases left between them. The germline gives CDR1 LGHDT, CDR2 YNNKEL (reference sequence). The CDR3 covers 16 residues. CDR3 amino acids: CASSQDLTASTDTQYF. The CDR3 nucleotides read TGTGCCAGCAGCCAAGATTTAACAGCTAGCACAGATACGCAGTATTTT.

The chain links TRBV7-8 to TRBJ1-1, with a tentative D call TRBD1 (5 bases). Trimming took off 5 bases at V and 4 bases at J, with 20 bases between the two ends. Germline lookup yields CDR1 SGHVS and CDR2 FQNEAQ. The CDR3 loop spans 16 amino acids. CDR3: CASSPQTPCGGTEAFF. Written as DNA, the CDR3 is TGTGCCAGCAGCCCACAGACCCCCTGCGGGGGCACTGAAGCTTTCTTT.

This clone was seen only once. This chain links TRBV5-1 with TRBJ1-1; 7 positions match TRBD1. This CDR3 is built from 14 residues. V trimming: 2 bases; J trimming: 3 bases; junction bases outside the gene matches: 4. CDR1 is SGHRS, CDR2 YFSETQ, per germline. CDR3: CASSFATGDTEAFF. In DNA form, the CDR3 reads TGCGCCAGCAGCTTCGCAACAGGGGACACTGAAGCTTTCTTT. The whole variable domain, remainder taken from reference TRBV5-1 and TRBJ1-1, is KAGVTQTPRYLIKTRGQQVTLSCSPISGHRSVSWYQQTPGQGLQFLFEYFSETQRNKGNFPGRFSGRQFSNSRSEMNVSTLELGDSALYLCASSFATGDTEAFFGQGTRLTVV.

As DNA, the CDR3 is TGCGCCAGCAGCTTGGATGGCGACAGGGCCACAGATACGCAGTATTTT. It encodes CASSLDGDRATDTQYF. The chain carries TRBV5-1 and TRBJ2-3; TRBD1 matches 7 bases. The CDR3 loop spans 16 amino acids. Germline CDR1 reads SGHRS; CDR2 reads YFSETQ. V lost 0 bases and J lost 2; bases outside the gene matches: 6. The whole variable domain, remainder taken from reference TRBV5-1 and TRBJ2-3, is KAGVTQTPRYLIKTRGQQVTLSCSPISGHRSVSWYQQTPGQGLQFLFEYFSETQRNKGNFPGRFSGRQFSNSRSEMNVSTLELGDSALYLCASSLDGDRATDTQYFGPGTRLTVL.

The chain combines TRBV9 with TRBJ1-2; D is undetermined. The CDR3 is made up of 13 amino acids. V was clipped by 4 bases and J by 5 bases, with 12 bases between them. The V gene's germline CDR1 is SGDLS and CDR2 YYNGEE. This CDR3 reads CASSHPTGYGYTF. The DNA for the CDR3 is TGTGCCAGCAGCCATCCAACCGGGTATGGCTACACCTTC.

This chain uses TRBV10-2 with TRBJ1-3; a possible D gene is TRBD1 (6 bases). The V end lost 6 bases, the J end lost 0 bases, and 18 bases lay between the germline ends. Germline V CDR1 and CDR2: WSHSY, SAAADI. The CDR3 extends over 17 amino acids. CDR3: CASSPSVDSRSGNTIYF. CDR3 nucleotides: TGCGCCAGCAGCCCCTCGGTGGACAGTCGCTCTGGAAACACCATATATTTT.

J is TRBJ1-3 and V is TRBV7-5; the DNA was not used to check the table's D call, TRBD1. TRBV7-5 is assigned pseudogene status. The CDR3 length is 19 residues. The CDR3 loop reads CVRSIYRTGGASRVRTIYF. In nucleotides, the CDR3 is TGTGTCAGAAGCATTTACCGGACAGGGGGCGCATCCCGAGTTCGCACCATATATTTT.

The chain uses TRBV19 and TRBJ1-3, with TRBD1 identical over 9 bases. V dropped 5 bases and J dropped 2; count of bases not matched to a gene: 7. This CDR3 comprises 16 residues. Germline V CDR1 and CDR2: LNHDA, SQIVND (reference sequence). CDR3 amino acids: CASSRGTGFAGNTIYF. CDR3 DNA: TGTGCCAGTAGTCGCGGGACAGGGTTTGCTGGAAACACCATATATTTT.

J is TRBJ2-5 and V is TRBV7-2, with 8 bases aligning to TRBD2. CDR3 length: 15 residues. Per the germline V gene, CDR1 is SGHTA and CDR2 is FQGNSA. The J segment lost 3 bases and the V segment lost 3 bases, leaving 6 bases of the junction unmatched. Here the CDR3 DNA reads TGTGCCAGCAGCTTTAGCGGGACTGGAAAAGAGACCCAGTACTTC. This gives the protein CASSFSGTGKETQYF. Combining the CDR3 with reference TRBV7-2 and TRBJ2-5 gives the whole variable domain GAGVSQSPSNKVTEKGKDVELRCDPISGHTALYWYRQSLGQGLEFLIYFQGNSAPDKSGLPSDRFSAERTGGSVSTLTIQRTQQEDSAVYLCASSFSGTGKETQYFGPGTRLLVL.

The rearrangement uses TRBV6-5 and TRBJ2-7; TRBD1 matches at 7 bases. In germline, CDR1 is MNHEY, CDR2 SVGAGI. V lost 10 bases, J lost 3 bases, and 3 bases stayed unmatched. The CDR3 has 11 residues. In nucleotides, the CDR3 is TGTGCCATTGGGACAGTCTACGAGCAGTACTTC. Residues: CAIGTVYEQYF.

V gene TRBV9 combines with J gene TRBJ2-2; D is undetermined. Germline lookup yields CDR1 SGDLS and CDR2 YYNGEE. Trimming cost V 0 bases and J 1 base, with 7 bases left between them. The CDR3 is 15 amino acids. The CDR3 DNA sequence: TGTGCCAGCAGCGTAGAACCAGGGAACACCGGGGAGCTGTTTTTT. It codes for CASSVEPGNTGELFF.

The V call is TRBV28, the J call TRBJ2-3; no clear D gene. Between the trimmed V and J ends, which lost 7 bases and 2 bases, there was a span of 16 bases. CDR1 MDHEN and CDR2 SYDVKM come from the germline V gene. This CDR3 contains 15 residues. The CDR3 here is CASIATVKTTDTQYF. The CDR3 bases are TGTGCCAGCATCGCAACAGTCAAAACCACAGATACGCAGTATTTT.

The count of this clone is one. DNA for the CDR3: TGCGCCAGCAGCGGGGACTATTCCTACAATGAGCAGTTCTTC. Translating it yields CASSGDYSYNEQFF. This chain joins TRBV5-1 and TRBJ2-1; 7 bases map to TRBD2. CDR1 and CDR2 from the germline V gene are SGHRS and YFSETQ. CDR3 length: 14 residues. V shed 4 bases, J shed 1 base, and the junction held 2 bases outside the gene matches.

The sample holds one count of this clone. This chain links TRBV6-5 with TRBJ1-1; tentatively, D is TRBD1 (6 bases). V was shortened by 7 bases and J by 5 bases, with 14 bases between the two germline ends. The CDR3 spans 13 residues. CDR1 is MNHEY and CDR2 is SVGAGI in the germline V gene. The DNA of the CDR3 is TGTGCCAGCATCAACATAGGGGGTACTGAAGCTTTCTTT. Protein: CASINIGGTEAFF.

The chain employs TRBV4-2 and TRBJ2-4; the match to TRBD1 covers 12 bases. The CDR3 has 17 amino acids. Per the germline V gene, CDR1 is LGHNA and CDR2 is YNFKEQ. Trimming cost V 0 bases and J 7 bases; bases outside gene matches: 7. As DNA, the CDR3 is TGTGCCAGCAGCCAAGATGGTATGGGACAGGGGGCGAACATTCAGTACTTC. Its protein product is CASSQDGMGQGANIQYF.

The chain couples TRBV27 to TRBJ2-7; D may be TRBD1 (5 bases). The CDR3 is made up of 14 amino acids. CDR1 is MNHEY, CDR2 SMNVEV, per germline (reference sequence). The germline V and J ends were trimmed by 6 bases and 2 bases, with 14 bases remaining between them. The CDR3 reads CASRLGHSAYEQYF. The CDR3 DNA is TGTGCCAGCAGACTGGGGCATTCTGCCTACGAGCAGTACTTC.